Each of the 32 T cell receptor beta chains below was sequenced from the same sample in a study of shared clonotypes between healthy human individuals. Libraries were prepared by immunoSEQ multiplex PCR; TCRdb keeps only in-frame clonotypes and omits some of them. The sample shows approximately 1,500,000 clones, around 98% of them seen only once. The specimen was naive CD4+ T cells sorted from blood. Subset given: CD45RA+ positively selected. These receptors were collected from a man aged 25-45 years in good health.

The chain employs TRBV5-1 and TRBJ2-3; TRBD2 matches at 8 bases. The CDR3 loop spans 15 amino acids. After removal of 6 bases from V and 2 bases from J, the junction contained 8 bases not matched to a gene. Germline CDR1 SGHRS, CDR2 YFSETQ. This CDR3 is CASKPVAGPTDTQYF. CDR3 in DNA: TGCGCCAGCAAACCGGTAGCGGGACCCACAGATACGCAGTATTTT.

The count of this clone is one. The chain employs TRBV4-1 and TRBJ2-1; 9 bases fit TRBD1. V lost 0 bases, J lost 7 bases, and 10 bases stayed unmatched. Per the germline V gene, CDR1 is MGHRA and CDR2 is YSYEKL. The CDR3 is 17 amino acids. CDR3 sequence (DNA): TGCGCCAGCAGCCAAGAGATACAGGGGGCGCTTTTGAATGAGCAGTTCTTC. Protein product: CASSQEIQGALLNEQFF.

As for this clone: The same CDR3 also results from other DNA sequences found in this sample. The chain is built from TRBV7-3 and TRBJ1-5; D is unresolved. The CDR3 totals 13 residues. Germline V gene lookup returns CDR1 SGHTA and CDR2 FQGTGA. V lost 0 bases and J lost 4, with 4 bases in between. The CDR3 region has the DNA TGTGCCAGCAGCTTAACTGGGAATCAGCCCCAGCATTTT. It yields the protein CASSLTGNQPQHF. The entire variable domain, with the rest obtained from reference TRBV7-3 and TRBJ1-5, is as follows: GAGVSQTPSNKVTEKGKYVELRCDPISGHTALYWYRQSLGQGPEFLIYFQGTGAADDSGLPNDRFFAVRPEGSVSTLKIQRTERGDSAVYLCASSLTGNQPQHFGDGTRLSIL.

The chain has TRBV7-2 and TRBJ2-1, with 11 bases that match TRBD2. CDR1 and CDR2 from the germline V gene are SGHTA and FQGNSA. With 3 bases clipped from V and 5 bases from J, the junction kept 6 bases outside the gene matches. The CDR3 sequence is 16 residues long. The CDR3 sequence: CASSLRGTSGHNEQFF. The CDR3 nucleotides are TGTGCCAGCAGCTTGCGGGGGACTAGCGGTCACAATGAGCAGTTCTTC.

V gene TRBV6-5 combines with J gene TRBJ1-2; unclear D gene. Trimming cost V 5 bases and J 0 bases, with 4 bases left between them. The CDR3 length is 12 residues. CDR1 and CDR2 from the germline V gene are MNHEY and SVGAGI. The CDR3 region has the DNA TGTGCCAGCAGTCCAGCTAACTATGGCTACACCTTC. Residues: CASSPANYGYTF.

The rearrangement joins TRBV10-3 to TRBJ2-7; no clear D gene. Germline CDR1 is ENHRY and CDR2 is SYGVKD. Trimming left V 10 bases short and J 3 bases short, with 19 bases between. There are 14 residues in the CDR3. CDR3 DNA sequence: TGTGCCACGCTCGACGCGAGGCAGGTCTACGAGCAGTACTTC. The encoded protein is CATLDARQVYEQYF.

The chain carries TRBV7-3 and TRBJ1-1; 7 positions match TRBD1. Looked up from germline, CDR1 is SGHTA and CDR2 is FQGTGA. The CDR3 sequence is 16 residues long. V shed 2 bases and J 4 bases; nucleotides not matched to a gene: 10. The CDR3 region has the DNA TGTGCCAGCAGCTTATCCCCGACAGGGTTATTCACTGAAGCTTTCTTT. As protein: CASSLSPTGLFTEAFF.

The chain combines TRBV19 with TRBJ1-2; no clear D gene. V shed 1 base and J shed 6 bases, with 15 bases lying between them. CDR1 and CDR2 from the germline V gene are LNHDA and SQIVND (reference sequence). The CDR3 consists of 15 residues. In DNA form, the CDR3 reads TGTGCCAGTAGTATAGCCCGAGGCGCCTTGGATGGCTACACCTTC. Translated, it gives CASSIARGALDGYTF.

J is TRBJ2-6 and V is TRBV27; no clear D. Looked up from germline, CDR1 is MNHEY and CDR2 is SMNVEV (reference sequence). V lost 3 bases, J lost 0 bases, and 3 bases lay in between. The CDR3 loop spans 14 amino acids. The CDR3 bases are TGTGCCAGCAGTTTTAACTCTGGGGCCAACGTCCTGACTTTC. Translating it yields CASSFNSGANVLTF.

This chain uses TRBV18 with TRBJ2-1; no clear D gene. Trimming left V 4 bases short and J 9 bases short, with 13 bases between. The CDR3 extends over 13 amino acids. Germline values: CDR1 KGHSH, CDR2 LQKENI. As DNA, the CDR3 is TGTGCCAGCTCACACTCCCCTCATAGTGAGCAGTTCTTC. Translation gives CASSHSPHSEQFF. Looking up the rest from reference TRBV18 and TRBJ2-1 gives the full variable domain: NAGVMQNPRHLVRRRGQEARLRCSPMKGHSHVYWYRQLPEEGLKFMVYLQKENIIDESGMPKERFSAEFPKEGPSILRIQQVVRGDSAAYFCASSHSPHSEQFFGPGTRLTVL.

This sequence joins TRBV4-3 and TRBJ2-2; D tentatively reads TRBD1 or TRBD2 (6 bases each). The CDR3 consists of 15 residues. The germline CDR1 and CDR2 sequences are LGHNA and YSLEER. Trimming took off 0 bases at V and 9 bases at J, with 14 bases between the two ends. The CDR3 loop is CASSQEVRGARELFF. The CDR3, as DNA: TGCGCCAGCAGCCAAGAAGTAAGGGGGGCGCGGGAGCTGTTTTTT.

The chain employs TRBV6-5 and TRBJ2-5, with TRBD2 matching 10 bases. The germline V gene has CDR1 MNHEY and CDR2 SVGAGI. This CDR3 contains 16 residues. J lost 5 bases, V lost 1 base, and 7 bases had no gene match. The CDR3 DNA is TGTGCCAGCAGTTACTTGTCTAGCGGGAGTTGGGAGACCCAGTACTTC. It encodes CASSYLSSGSWETQYF.

The V and J genes are TRBV19 and TRBJ1-2; no reliable D call. Trimming removed 10 bases from V and 5 bases from J, with 20 bases in between. The length of the CDR3 is 14 residues. From germline, CDR1 is LNHDA and CDR2 SQIVND (reference sequence). CDR3 nucleotide sequence: TGTGCCACCGAGAGAGGGCTGGGCGGTTATGGCTACACCTTC. As protein: CATERGLGGYGYTF.

The J gene is TRBJ2-7, the V gene TRBV11-3; D not certain. The V end lost 1 base, the J end lost 4 bases, and 8 bases lay between the germline ends. Germline V gene sequence: CDR1 SGHNT, CDR2 YENEEA. The length of the CDR3 is 13 residues. CDR3 DNA sequence: TGTGCCAGCAGCTTAGCCTATGGGTACGAGCAGTACTTC. Its protein is CASSLAYGYEQYF.

The V gene is TRBV7-9, the J gene TRBJ2-7, with D maybe TRBD1 (6 bases). V lost 5 bases and J 7 bases, leaving 12 bases between the germline ends. CDR3 length: 12 amino acids. Germline values: CDR1 SEHNR, CDR2 FQNEAQ (reference sequence). The CDR3 loop reads CASSAGRGEQYF. CDR3 in DNA: TGTGCCAGCAGCGCCGGTAGGGGGGAGCAGTACTTC.

V gene TRBV2 combines with J gene TRBJ2-5; D call uncertain. V was cut by 1 base and J by 4 bases, with 10 bases left in between. Germline lookup yields CDR1 SNHLY and CDR2 FYNNEI. The CDR3 spans 14 residues. CDR3 bases: TGTGCCAGCAGTGAAGAAGCGTCCTCAGAGACCCAGTACTTC. It codes for CASSEEASSETQYF.

The chain uses TRBV5-1 and TRBJ1-1, with D possibly TRBD1 on 6 matching bases. This CDR3 comprises 16 residues. Germline V gene lookup returns CDR1 SGHRS and CDR2 YFSETQ. Between the trimmed V and J ends, which lost 0 bases and 7 bases, there was a span of 19 bases. In DNA, the CDR3 is TGCGCCAGCAGCTTGGCCAGATCGTCCGTACAGGGTGAAGCTTTCTTT. This encodes CASSLARSSVQGEAFF.

The gene calls are TRBV5-1 and TRBJ2-2; possibly TRBD1 for D (6 bases). Trimming took off 0 bases at V and 6 bases at J, with 9 bases between the two ends. This CDR3 has 14 amino acids. Germline V CDR1 and CDR2: SGHRS, YFSETQ. CDR3 loop: CASSLDRVPGELFF. The CDR3 nucleotides are TGCGCCAGCAGCTTGGACAGGGTCCCCGGGGAGCTGTTTTTT.

The chain links TRBV12-5 to TRBJ2-1; no definite D call. The germline CDR1 and CDR2 sequences are LGHNT and FRNRAP. Between the trimmed V and J ends, which lost 1 base and 5 bases, there was a span of 9 bases. CDR3 size: 14 residues. CDR3 protein: CASGLGSSDNEQFF. As DNA, the CDR3 is TGTGCTAGTGGTTTGGGAAGCTCGGACAATGAGCAGTTCTTC.

The rearrangement uses TRBV10-3 and TRBJ2-7; 14 bases are shared with TRBD2. This CDR3 has 15 amino acids. Per the germline V gene, CDR1 is ENHRY and CDR2 is SYGVKD. Germline trimming cut 5 bases from V and 6 bases from J; bases unmatched to any gene: 6. This chain's CDR3 is CAISQTSGRAFEQYF. The CDR3 DNA is TGTGCCATCAGTCAGACTAGCGGGAGGGCTTTCGAGCAGTACTTC.

V usage is TRBV18 and J usage is TRBJ2-3; 7 positions agree with TRBD1. Germline trimming cut 3 bases from V and 3 bases from J; bases unmatched to any gene: 9. Germline V gene sequence: CDR1 KGHSH, CDR2 LQKENI. This CDR3 spans 16 amino acids. Written as DNA, the CDR3 is TGTGCCAGCTCACCGCTTACAGGGGTTTCGACAGATACGCAGTATTTT. Translation gives CASSPLTGVSTDTQYF. Looking up the rest from reference TRBV18 and TRBJ2-3 gives the full variable domain: NAGVMQNPRHLVRRRGQEARLRCSPMKGHSHVYWYRQLPEEGLKFMVYLQKENIIDESGMPKERFSAEFPKEGPSILRIQQVVRGDSAAYFCASSPLTGVSTDTQYFGPGTRLTVL.

This chain joins TRBV6-4 and TRBJ2-1; D may correspond to TRBD1 or TRBD2 (5 bases each). The germline V gene encodes CDR1 MRHNA and CDR2 SNTAGT. This CDR3 region has 17 residues. V lost 6 bases, J lost 5 bases, and 23 bases lay in between. CDR3 residues: CASSQFLGRVAHNEQFF. As DNA, the CDR3 is TGTGCCAGCAGCCAGTTTCTGGGGCGGGTGGCCCACAATGAGCAGTTCTTC.

The genes are TRBV5-1 and TRBJ2-5; 8 bases map to TRBD2. CDR3 length: 15 residues. Looked up from germline, CDR1 is SGHRS and CDR2 is YFSETQ. V shed 2 bases and J 2 bases; nucleotides not matched to a gene: 5. CDR3 bases: TGCGCCAGCAGCTTAGCGGGAGTCGGTCAAGAGACCCAGTACTTC. This sequence encodes CASSLAGVGQETQYF. The complete variable domain, with remaining parts taken from reference TRBV5-1 and TRBJ2-5, reads KAGVTQTPRYLIKTRGQQVTLSCSPISGHRSVSWYQQTPGQGLQFLFEYFSETQRNKGNFPGRFSGRQFSNSRSEMNVSTLELGDSALYLCASSLAGVGQETQYFGPGTRLLVL.

CDR3 in amino acids: CASSIAASDEQFF. The DNA for the CDR3 is TGTGCCAGTAGTATCGCCGCTAGCGATGAGCAGTTCTTC. The rearrangement joins TRBV19 to TRBJ2-1; maybe TRBD2 (6 bases). CDR3 length: 13 amino acids. Trimming shortened V by 3 bases and J by 8 bases, and 11 bases separated the two germline ends. The V gene's germline CDR1 is LNHDA and CDR2 SQIVND (reference sequence).

This chain connects TRBV2 to TRBJ2-7; D is unresolved. The CDR3 is made up of 15 amino acids. The V end lost 7 bases, the J end lost 2 bases, and 18 bases lay between the germline ends. Per the germline V gene, CDR1 is SNHLY and CDR2 is FYNNEI. CDR3 nucleotides: TGTGCCAGCACCGGATTGGTGGGTGGGGCCTACGAGCAGTACTTC. Translated: CASTGLVGGAYEQYF.

The chain has TRBV5-4 and TRBJ1-6; maybe TRBD1 (5 bases). The germline CDR1 and CDR2 sequences are SGHNT and YYREEE (reference sequence). The CDR3 has 14 residues. V was clipped by 5 bases and J by 8 bases, with 14 bases between them. CDR3 protein: CASSAGSRDSPLHF. The CDR3 coding sequence is TGTGCCAGCAGTGCGGGCTCCAGGGATTCACCCCTCCACTTT.

This rearrangement joins TRBV9 to TRBJ2-7; tentatively, D is TRBD1 (5 bases). Germline CDR1 is SGDLS and CDR2 is YYNGEE. The CDR3 totals 15 residues. V lost 0 bases and J 1 base, leaving 11 bases between the germline ends. CDR3 amino acids: CASSVEAGKSYEQYF. The CDR3 bases are TGTGCCAGCAGCGTAGAGGCAGGGAAATCCTACGAGCAGTACTTC.

Notes on this clone: This same CDR3 is encoded by further DNA sequences in the sample. The chain is built from TRBV9 and TRBJ2-7, with D possibly matching TRBD2 (6 bases). This CDR3 has 15 residues. CDR1 is SGDLS and CDR2 is YYNGEE in the germline V gene. V lost 2 bases and J lost 3, with 15 bases in between. The CDR3 is CASSVGGGLSYEQYF. The CDR3 DNA reads as TGTGCCAGCAGCGTGGGAGGAGGTTTGAGCTACGAGCAGTACTTC.

For the CDR3, the DNA is TGTGCCAGCAGTTACCAGACGGGACCCGCGGGCTACACCTTC. Protein: CASSYQTGPAGYTF. The V and J genes are TRBV6-6 and TRBJ1-2; a possible D gene is TRBD1 (5 bases). CDR1 is MNHNY and CDR2 is SVGAGI in the germline V gene (reference sequence). The germline V and J ends were trimmed by 2 bases and 8 bases, with 15 bases remaining between them. The CDR3 is 14 residues long.

A word on this clone: Other DNA sequences in this sample translate to the same CDR3. The J gene is TRBJ1-1, the V gene TRBV5-1; 7 positions agree with TRBD1. Looked up from germline, CDR1 is SGHRS and CDR2 is YFSETQ. CDR3 length equals 13 residues. V trimming: 4 bases; J trimming: 5 bases; junction bases outside the gene matches: 5. In DNA, the CDR3 is TGCGCCAGCAGCCCTCAGGGGGGAACTGAAGCTTTCTTT. Translation: CASSPQGGTEAFF.

The chain recombines TRBV6-1 with TRBJ2-7, with D unclear. There are 12 residues in the CDR3. Germline CDR1 is MNHNS and CDR2 is SASEGT. With 8 bases removed from V and 1 base from J, the gap between germline ends came to 9 bases. The CDR3 DNA follows: TGTGCCAGCTTGGCTACTTCCTACGAGCAGTACTTC. It encodes CASLATSYEQYF.

The CDR3 nucleotides read TGTGCCAGCCGGTCAGCTAACTATGGCTACACCTTC. Translation: CASRSANYGYTF. V usage is TRBV5-6 and J usage is TRBJ1-2; no reliable D call. Germline V gene sequence: CDR1 SGHDT, CDR2 YYEEEE. V lost 7 bases, J lost 0 bases, and 7 bases lay in between. The CDR3 is 12 residues long.